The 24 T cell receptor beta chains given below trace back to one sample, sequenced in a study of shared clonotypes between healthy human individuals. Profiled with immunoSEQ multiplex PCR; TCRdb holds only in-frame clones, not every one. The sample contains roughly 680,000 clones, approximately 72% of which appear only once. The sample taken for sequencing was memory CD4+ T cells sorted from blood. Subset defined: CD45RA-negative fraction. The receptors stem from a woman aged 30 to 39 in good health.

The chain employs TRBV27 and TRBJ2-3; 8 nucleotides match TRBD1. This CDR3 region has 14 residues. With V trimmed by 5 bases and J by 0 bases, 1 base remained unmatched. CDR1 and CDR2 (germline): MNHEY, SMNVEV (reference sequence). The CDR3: CASSQGASTDTQYF. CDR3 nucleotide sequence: TGTGCCAGCAGTCAGGGGGCTAGCACAGATACGCAGTATTTT.

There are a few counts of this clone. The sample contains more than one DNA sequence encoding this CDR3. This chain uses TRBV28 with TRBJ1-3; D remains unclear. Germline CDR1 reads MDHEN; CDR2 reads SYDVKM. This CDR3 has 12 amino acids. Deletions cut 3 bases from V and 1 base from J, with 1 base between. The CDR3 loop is CASSFSGNTIYF. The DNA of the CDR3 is TGTGCCAGCAGTTTTTCTGGAAACACCATATATTTT.

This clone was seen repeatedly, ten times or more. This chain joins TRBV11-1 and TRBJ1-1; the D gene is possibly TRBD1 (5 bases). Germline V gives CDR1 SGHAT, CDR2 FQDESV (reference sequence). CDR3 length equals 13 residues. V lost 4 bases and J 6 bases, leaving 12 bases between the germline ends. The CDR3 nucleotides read TGTGCCAGCAGCTCCGGCGGGGGACCTGAAGCTTTCTTT. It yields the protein CASSSGGGPEAFF.

CDR3 coding DNA: TGTGCCAGCAGCTTAGGAGGAGAGGAGACCCAGTACTTC. This sequence encodes CASSLGGEETQYF. The chain recombines TRBV7-3 with TRBJ2-5, with D possibly matching TRBD2 (5 bases). The CDR3 has 13 amino acids. V gave up 2 bases and J gave up 5 bases, with 9 bases separating them. CDR1 and CDR2 (germline): SGHTA, FQGTGA.

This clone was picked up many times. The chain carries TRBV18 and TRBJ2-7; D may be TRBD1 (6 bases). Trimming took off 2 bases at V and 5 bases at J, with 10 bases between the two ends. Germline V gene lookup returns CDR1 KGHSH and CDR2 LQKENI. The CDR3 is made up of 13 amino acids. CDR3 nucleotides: TGTGCCAGCTCACCAAACAGGGTCAACGAGCAGTACTTC. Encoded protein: CASSPNRVNEQYF.

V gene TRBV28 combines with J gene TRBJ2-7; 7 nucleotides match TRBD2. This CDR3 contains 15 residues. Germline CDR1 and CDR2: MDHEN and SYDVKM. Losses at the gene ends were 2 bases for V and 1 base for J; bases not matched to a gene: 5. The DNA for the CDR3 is TGTGCCAGCAGTTTACCCGCGGGAGTGTCCTACGAGCAGTACTTC. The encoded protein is CASSLPAGVSYEQYF.

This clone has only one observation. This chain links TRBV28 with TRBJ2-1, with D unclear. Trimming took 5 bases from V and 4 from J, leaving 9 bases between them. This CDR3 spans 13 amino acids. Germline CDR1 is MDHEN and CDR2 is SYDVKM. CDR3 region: CASSGSMYNEQFF. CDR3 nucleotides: TGTGCCAGCAGTGGAAGCATGTACAATGAGCAGTTCTTC.

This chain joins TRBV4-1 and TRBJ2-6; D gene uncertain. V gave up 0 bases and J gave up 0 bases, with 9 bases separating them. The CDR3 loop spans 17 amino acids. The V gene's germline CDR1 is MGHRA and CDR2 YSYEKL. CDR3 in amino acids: CASSQDRERSGANVLTF. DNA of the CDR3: TGCGCCAGCAGCCAAGATCGAGAGCGCTCTGGGGCCAACGTCCTGACTTTC.

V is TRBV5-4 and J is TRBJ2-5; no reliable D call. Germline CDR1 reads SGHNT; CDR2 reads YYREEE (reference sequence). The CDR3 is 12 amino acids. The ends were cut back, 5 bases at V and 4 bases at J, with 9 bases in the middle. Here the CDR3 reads CASSFWGETQYF. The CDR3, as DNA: TGTGCCAGCAGTTTTTGGGGAGAGACCCAGTACTTC.

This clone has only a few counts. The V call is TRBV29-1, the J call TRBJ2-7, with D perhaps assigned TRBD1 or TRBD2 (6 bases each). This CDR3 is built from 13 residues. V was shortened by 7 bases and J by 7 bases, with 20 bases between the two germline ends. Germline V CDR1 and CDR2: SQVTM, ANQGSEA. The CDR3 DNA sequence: TGCAGCGCCGCGGATGGGCAGGGGAGGGAGCAGTACTTC. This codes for CSAADGQGREQYF.

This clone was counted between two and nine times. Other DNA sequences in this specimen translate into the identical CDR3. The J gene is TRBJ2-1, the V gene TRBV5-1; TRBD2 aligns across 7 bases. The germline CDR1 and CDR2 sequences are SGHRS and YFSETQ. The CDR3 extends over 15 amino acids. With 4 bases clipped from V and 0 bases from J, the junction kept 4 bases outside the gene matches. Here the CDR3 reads CASSVSSGSYNEQFF. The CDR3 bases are TGCGCCAGCAGCGTCTCTAGCGGCTCCTACAATGAGCAGTTCTTC.

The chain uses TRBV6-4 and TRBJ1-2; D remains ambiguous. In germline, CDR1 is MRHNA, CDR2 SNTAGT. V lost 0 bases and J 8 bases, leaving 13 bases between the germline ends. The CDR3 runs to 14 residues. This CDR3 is CASSDSFRRGGYTF. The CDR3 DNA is TGTGCCAGCAGTGACTCATTCCGACGAGGGGGCTACACCTTC.

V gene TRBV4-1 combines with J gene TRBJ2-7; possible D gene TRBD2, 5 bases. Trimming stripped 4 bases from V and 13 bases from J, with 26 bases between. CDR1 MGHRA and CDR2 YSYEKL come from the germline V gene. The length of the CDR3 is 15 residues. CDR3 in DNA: TGCGCCAGCAGCCGATCACTAAGCGGTGGCTTCGGAACCTACTTC. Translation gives CASSRSLSGGFGTYF.

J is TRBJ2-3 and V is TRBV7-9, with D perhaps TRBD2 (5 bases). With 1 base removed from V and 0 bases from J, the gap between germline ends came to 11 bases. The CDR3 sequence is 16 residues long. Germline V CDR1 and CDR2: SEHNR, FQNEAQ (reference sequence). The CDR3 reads CASSLGSSASTDTQYF. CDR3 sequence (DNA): TGTGCCAGCAGCTTAGGTAGTAGCGCGAGCACAGATACGCAGTATTTT.

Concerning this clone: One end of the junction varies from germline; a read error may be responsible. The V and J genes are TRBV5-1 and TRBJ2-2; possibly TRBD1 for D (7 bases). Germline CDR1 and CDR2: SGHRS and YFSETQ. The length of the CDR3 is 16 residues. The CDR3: CTSSLLAGGKTGELFF. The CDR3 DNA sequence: TGCACCAGCAGCTTGCTCGCAGGGGGGAAAACCGGGGAGCTGTTTTTT.

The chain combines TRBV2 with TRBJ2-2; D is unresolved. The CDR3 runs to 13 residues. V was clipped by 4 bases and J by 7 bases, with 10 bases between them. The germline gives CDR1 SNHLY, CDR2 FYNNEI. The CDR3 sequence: CASSVPDGGELFF. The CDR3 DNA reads TGTGCCAGCAGTGTTCCCGATGGCGGGGAGCTGTTTTTT.

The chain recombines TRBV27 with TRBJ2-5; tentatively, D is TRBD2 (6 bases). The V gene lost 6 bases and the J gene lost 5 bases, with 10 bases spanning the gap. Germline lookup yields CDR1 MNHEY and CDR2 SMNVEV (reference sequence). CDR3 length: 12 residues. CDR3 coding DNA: TGTGCCAGCAGGAACCTAGCGGAGACCCAGTACTTC. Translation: CASRNLAETQYF.

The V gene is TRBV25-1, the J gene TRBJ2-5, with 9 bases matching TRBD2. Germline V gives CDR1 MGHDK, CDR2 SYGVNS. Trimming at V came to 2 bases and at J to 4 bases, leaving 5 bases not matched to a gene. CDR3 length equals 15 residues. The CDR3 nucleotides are TGTGCCAGCAGTGAAAGTAGCGGGAGTTCAGAGACCCAGTACTTC. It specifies CASSESSGSSETQYF.

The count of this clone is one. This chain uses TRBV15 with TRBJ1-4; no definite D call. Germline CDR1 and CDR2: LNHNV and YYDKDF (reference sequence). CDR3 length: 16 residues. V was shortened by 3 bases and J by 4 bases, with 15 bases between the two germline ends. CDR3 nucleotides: TGTGCCACCAGCAGGGATCAGGTGAACAATAATGAAAAACTGTTTTTT. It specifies CATSRDQVNNNEKLFF.

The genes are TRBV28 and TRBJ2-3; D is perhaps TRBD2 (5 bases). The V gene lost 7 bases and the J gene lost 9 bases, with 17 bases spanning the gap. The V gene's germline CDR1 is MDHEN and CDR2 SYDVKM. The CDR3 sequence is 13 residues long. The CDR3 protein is CASTFRLTGTQYF. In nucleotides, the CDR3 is TGTGCCAGCACCTTCCGTTTGACGGGGACGCAGTATTTT. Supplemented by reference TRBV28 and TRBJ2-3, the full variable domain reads DVKVTQSSRYLVKRTGEKVFLECVQDMDHENMFWYRQDPGLGLRLIYFSYDVKMKEKGDIPEGYSVSREKKERFSLILESASTNQTSMYLCASTFRLTGTQYFGPGTRLTVL.

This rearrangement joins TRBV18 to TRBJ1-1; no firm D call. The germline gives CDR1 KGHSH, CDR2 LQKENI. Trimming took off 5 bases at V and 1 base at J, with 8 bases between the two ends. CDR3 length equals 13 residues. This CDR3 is CASSEDPNTEAFF. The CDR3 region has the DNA TGTGCCAGCTCAGAGGACCCGAACACTGAAGCTTTCTTT.

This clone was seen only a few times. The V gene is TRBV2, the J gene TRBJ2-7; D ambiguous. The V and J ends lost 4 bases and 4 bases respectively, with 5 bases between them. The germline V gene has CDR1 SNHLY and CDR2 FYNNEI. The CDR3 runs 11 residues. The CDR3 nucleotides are TGTGCCAGCAGTGCTGGTTACGAGCAGTACTTC. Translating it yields CASSAGYEQYF.

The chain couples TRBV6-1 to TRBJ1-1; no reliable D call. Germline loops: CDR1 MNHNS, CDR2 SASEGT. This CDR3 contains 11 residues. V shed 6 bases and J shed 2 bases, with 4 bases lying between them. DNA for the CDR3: TGTGCCAGCAGCGATAACACTGAAGCTTTCTTT. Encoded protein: CASSDNTEAFF.

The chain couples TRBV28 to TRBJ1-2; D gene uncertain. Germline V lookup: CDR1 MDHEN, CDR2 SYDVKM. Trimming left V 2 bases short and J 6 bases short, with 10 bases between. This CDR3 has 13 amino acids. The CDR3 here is CASSLNFGDGYTF. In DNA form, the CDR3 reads TGTGCCAGCAGTTTAAATTTCGGAGATGGCTACACCTTC.